The rows below give T cell receptor beta chains drawn from one sample of a study of Ad26.COV2.S vaccination and SARS-CoV-2 variants. Sequencing used immunoSEQ multiplex PCR; TCRdb keeps in-frame clones, though not all of them. This sample yields 430,000 or so clones, of which 89% are seen a single time; about 2.5% belongs to the top ten. This material consisted of peripheral blood, taken in a trial of Ad26.COV2.S vaccine versus placebo. The receptors derive from a person aged 18-65 years who received the Ad26.COV2.S COVID-19 vaccine or a placebo. Both conserved end residues are trimmed from each CDR3. The order of the fields is J gene, clone size, V gene, CDR3 protein. Rows give clone size only sometimes, using once, few, many, or a class for an expanded clone.

TRBJ1-1 | . | TRBV7-8 | ASSLGDSYTEAF
TRBJ2-2 | . | TRBV5-1 | ASSLGQGTGELF
TRBJ2-5 | . | TRBV6-5 | ASKQPQETQY
TRBJ2-7 | few | TRBV10-3 | AIRPGQGISYEQY
TRBJ2-5 | . | TRBV7-6 | ASSSPSRGETQY
TRBJ1-1 | . | TRBV7-2 | ASSSSTYTEAF
TRBJ1-2 | . | TRBV7-6 | ASSKGLGGNYGYT
TRBJ2-7 | . | TRBV28 | ASSEYRVYEQY
TRBJ1-5 | . | TRBV7-2 | ASTLGGGANQPQH
TRBJ2-3 | . | TRBV18 | ASSRSGRAHSTDTQY
TRBJ1-1 | . | TRBV5-8 | ASRPRGNTEAF
TRBJ1-1 | . | TRBV3-1/TRBV3-2 | ASSLRTLNTEAF
TRBJ2-3 | . | TRBV29-1 | SAGSGEADTQY
TRBJ2-7 | . | TRBV3-1/TRBV3-2 | ARSQGVVRGGEQY
TRBJ2-7 | . | TRBV3-1/TRBV3-2 | ASSQDLESYEQY
TRBJ2-5 | . | TRBV4-2 | ASSNVVGGRGETQY
TRBJ1-6 | . | TRBV9 | ASSVGTGRGDNSPLH
TRBJ1-1 | . | TRBV30 | AWSRRATEAF
TRBJ1-1 | . | TRBV12-3/TRBV12-4 | ASSLGQEAF
TRBJ1-6 | . | TRBV7-9 | ASSRTGSPLH
TRBJ1-1 | . | TRBV5-1 | ASSLEGGRVTEAF
TRBJ2-4 | few | TRBV9 | ASSLGTGLAKNIQY
TRBJ1-1 | . | TRBV18 | ASSPRRALNTEAF
TRBJ1-5 | once | TRBV19 | ASSMGYRGGYQPQH
TRBJ1-6 | . | TRBV11-2 | ASSLQPVSPYNSPLH
TRBJ2-3 | . | TRBV7-3 | ASRAGAYTDTQY
TRBJ1-5 | . | TRBV18 | ASSPNPGQAFNQPQH
TRBJ2-1 | few | TRBV4-2 | ASSQGREAEQF
TRBJ2-3 | . | TRBV13 | ASSFNGEGDTQY
TRBJ2-1 | . | TRBV11-3 | ASSAGQYNEQF